A selection of T cell receptor beta chains follows, all from one sample in a study of cytomegalovirus exposure and HLA in healthy donors. Produced via immunoSEQ multiplex PCR; TCRdb's table is partial and in-frame only. The data contain approximately 200,000 clones, 82% of them singletons. Specimen: PBMCs. The receptors originated from a woman aged 45-65 years in good health and CMV-seropositive. Both conserved end residues are part of each CDR3. The D gene is left open where the match is weak. Part of the rows lack a size; the others show once, few, many or a class for expanded clones.

v_gene: TRBV1
j_gene: TRBJ2-1
d_gene: -
len: 16
abundance: -
CDR3aa: CTSSQGPIAAYNEQFF
CDR3nt: TGCACCAGCAGCCAAGGGCCAATAGCGGCGTACAATGAGCAGTTCTTC

v_gene: TRBV2
j_gene: TRBJ2-7
d_gene: -
len: 12
abundance: -
CDR3aa: CASSDRVYEQYF
CDR3nt: TGTGCCAGCAGTGACCGGGTCTACGAGCAGTACTTC

v_gene: TRBV5-1
j_gene: TRBJ2-7
d_gene: TRBD1
len: 13
abundance: -
CDR3aa: CASSLTGYYEQYF
CDR3nt: TGCGCCAGCAGCCTGACAGGGTACTACGAGCAGTACTTC

v_gene: TRBV28
j_gene: TRBJ2-3
d_gene: TRBD1
len: 12
abundance: -
CDR3aa: CASSLDRGRGYF
CDR3nt: TGTGCCAGCAGTTTGGACAGGGGCAGGGGGTATTTT

v_gene: TRBV5-4
j_gene: TRBJ2-7
d_gene: TRBD2
len: 15
abundance: -
CDR3aa: CASSPGLAGGREQYF
CDR3nt: TGTGCCAGCAGCCCGGGACTAGCGGGAGGTCGTGAGCAGTACTTC

v_gene: TRBV4-3
j_gene: TRBJ2-3
d_gene: TRBD1
len: 17
abundance: few
CDR3aa: CASSQDSGTGGSDTQYF
CDR3nt: TGCGCCAGCAGCCAAGATTCCGGGACAGGGGGCTCGGATACGCAGTATTTT

v_gene: TRBV27
j_gene: TRBJ2-1
d_gene: TRBD2
len: 12
abundance: -
CDR3aa: CASSLGSGSQFF
CDR3nt: TGTGCCAGCAGTTTAGGGAGCGGGAGCCAGTTCTTC

v_gene: TRBV6-1
j_gene: TRBJ1-4
d_gene: -
len: 19
abundance: -
CDR3aa: CASSEFMSGQAATNEKLFF
CDR3nt: TGTGCCAGCAGTGAATTCATGAGCGGGCAGGCTGCAACTAATGAAAAACTGTTTTTT

v_gene: TRBV6-1
j_gene: TRBJ1-2
d_gene: TRBD1
len: 15
abundance: -
CDR3aa: CASSDLTGPNYGYTF
CDR3nt: TGTGCCAGCAGTGACCTGACAGGGCCCAACTATGGCTACACCTTC

v_gene: TRBV18
j_gene: TRBJ2-1
d_gene: TRBD2
len: 13
abundance: -
CDR3aa: CASSPREPDEQFF
CDR3nt: TGTGCCAGCTCCCCGCGGGAGCCTGATGAGCAGTTCTTC

v_gene: TRBV5-1
j_gene: TRBJ2-2
d_gene: TRBD1
len: 15
abundance: few
CDR3aa: CASSTGTENTGELFF
CDR3nt: TGCGCCAGCAGCACCGGGACAGAAAACACCGGGGAGCTGTTTTTT

v_gene: TRBV7-9
j_gene: TRBJ2-3
d_gene: -
len: 14
abundance: -
CDR3aa: CASSLDSYTDTQYF
CDR3nt: TGTGCCAGCAGCTTAGACAGTTACACAGATACGCAGTATTTT

v_gene: TRBV18
j_gene: TRBJ2-5
d_gene: TRBD1
len: 12
abundance: once
CDR3aa: CASSTGARTQYF
CDR3nt: TGTGCCAGCTCGACAGGGGCTAGGACCCAGTACTTC

v_gene: TRBV11-2
j_gene: TRBJ2-1
d_gene: TRBD2
len: 17
abundance: -
CDR3aa: CASSPTSGAYSYNEQFF
CDR3nt: TGTGCCAGCAGCCCGACTAGCGGAGCCTACTCCTACAATGAGCAGTTCTTC

v_gene: TRBV15
j_gene: TRBJ2-4
d_gene: -
len: 14
abundance: -
CDR3aa: CATTGGQPKNIQYF
CDR3nt: TGTGCCACCACAGGAGGGCAGCCAAAAAACATTCAGTACTTC